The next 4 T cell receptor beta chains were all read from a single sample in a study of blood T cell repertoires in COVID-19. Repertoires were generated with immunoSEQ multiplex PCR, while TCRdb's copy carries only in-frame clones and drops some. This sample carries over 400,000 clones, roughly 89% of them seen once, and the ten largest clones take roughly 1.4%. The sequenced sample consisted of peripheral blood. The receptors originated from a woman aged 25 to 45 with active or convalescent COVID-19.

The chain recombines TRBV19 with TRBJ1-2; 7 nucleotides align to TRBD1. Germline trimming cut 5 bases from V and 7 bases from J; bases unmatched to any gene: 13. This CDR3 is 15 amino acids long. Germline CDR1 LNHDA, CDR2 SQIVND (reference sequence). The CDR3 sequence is CASSFGEGGPSGYTF. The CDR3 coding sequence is TGTGCCAGTAGTTTCGGTGAAGGGGGCCCAAGTGGCTACACCTTC.

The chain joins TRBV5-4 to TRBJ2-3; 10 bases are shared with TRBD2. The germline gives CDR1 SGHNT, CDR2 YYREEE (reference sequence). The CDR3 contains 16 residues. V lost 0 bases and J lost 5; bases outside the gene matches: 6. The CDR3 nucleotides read TGTGCCAGCAGCTTGGATCTAGCGGGGGCTAGAGATACGCAGTATTTT. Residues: CASSLDLAGARDTQYF.

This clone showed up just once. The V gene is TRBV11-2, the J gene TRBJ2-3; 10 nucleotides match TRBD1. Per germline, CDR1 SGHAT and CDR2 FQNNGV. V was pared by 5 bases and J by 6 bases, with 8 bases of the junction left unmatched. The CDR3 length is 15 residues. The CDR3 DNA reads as TGTGCCAGCAGCCTGGACAGGGGGTTTGAGGATACGCAGTATTTT. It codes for CASSLDRGFEDTQYF.

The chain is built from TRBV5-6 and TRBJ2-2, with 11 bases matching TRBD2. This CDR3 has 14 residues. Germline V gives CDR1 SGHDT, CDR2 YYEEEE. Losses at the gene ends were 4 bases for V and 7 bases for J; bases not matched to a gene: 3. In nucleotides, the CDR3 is TGTGCCAGCAGCACCGGGACTAGCGGCGGGGAGCTGTTTTTT. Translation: CASSTGTSGGELFF.